This T cell receptor beta chain was sequenced in a study of CD8 T cells in Susac syndrome. Broader study findings: As the study acknowledged, the number of individuals who were part of its TCR sequencing and HLA analysis was relatively small.

An amount of RNA that ranged from roughly 0.45 to 1 ug was reverse transcribed with random hexamers. Amplification of TCR beta CDR3 by immunoSEQ multiplex PCR spanned 54 Vbeta and 13 Jbeta. TCRdb re-analysed the immunoSEQ multiplex PCR reads in MiXCR, keeping a single row per CDR3 protein. This table has more than 120,000 distinct CDR3 sequences, 94% appearing once. With respect to this clonotype: The antigen is not known.

Per germline, CDR1 MNHEY and CDR2 SMNVEV (reference sequence). The V and J ends lost 5 bases and 7 bases, in that order; junction bases with no gene match: 10. The CDR3 extends over 17 amino acids. Sequencing of TCR beta was performed on blood CD8+ T cells and on blood CD4+ T cells. Negative isolation yielded CD8+ and CD4+ T cells; FACS enriched TEMRA cells. The chain combines TRBV27 with TRBJ2-1, with 14 bases aligning to TRBD2. The clonotype originates from a human donor in good health. Sequences were obtained from CD4+ T cells from PBMCs. The CDR3 sequence is CASSPRLAGGLPNEQFF. CDR3 coding DNA: TGTGCCAGCAGTCCCCGACTAGCGGGAGGGCTCCCTAATGAGCAGTTCTTC.